This TCR beta chain appears in the sequencing data of a study of blood T cells in healthy people across ages. Study-wide points: Per-million-T-cell TCR beta diversity fell roughly linearly with age. Compared with aged donors, long-lived donors showed fewer expanded clones, suggesting selection.

Donors ranged from roughly 6 to 100 years old and were healthy Caucasians in Russia. With regard to this clonotype: The antigen remains unidentified.

Alongside a J-beta primer mix, a sample-barcoded 5' primer served in a second PCR lasting roughly 7 to 12 cycles. Each CDR3 protein gets one entry after TCRdb re-called the 5' RACE reads with MiXCR. Of roughly 500,000 distinct CDR3 sequences in the sample, 25% to 30% were seen once. Material for sequencing was blood. The sequence derives from a woman aged 70-85 years in good health.

As DNA, the CDR3 is TGCGCCAGCAGCCCGGCCAGGGCGGCAACTAATGAAAAACTGTTTTTT. It codes for CASSPARAATNEKLFF. V usage is TRBV5-1 and J usage is TRBJ1-4; the D gene is possibly TRBD1 (5 bases). V dropped 4 bases and J dropped 0 bases, with 13 bases sitting between them. Germline V gene sequence: CDR1 SGHRS, CDR2 YFSETQ. This CDR3 contains 16 residues. Combining the CDR3 with reference TRBV5-1 and TRBJ1-4 gives the whole variable domain KAGVTQTPRYLIKTRGQQVTLSCSPISGHRSVSWYQQTPGQGLQFLFEYFSETQRNKGNFPGRFSGRQFSNSRSEMNVSTLELGDSALYLCASSPARAATNEKLFFGSGTQLSVL.